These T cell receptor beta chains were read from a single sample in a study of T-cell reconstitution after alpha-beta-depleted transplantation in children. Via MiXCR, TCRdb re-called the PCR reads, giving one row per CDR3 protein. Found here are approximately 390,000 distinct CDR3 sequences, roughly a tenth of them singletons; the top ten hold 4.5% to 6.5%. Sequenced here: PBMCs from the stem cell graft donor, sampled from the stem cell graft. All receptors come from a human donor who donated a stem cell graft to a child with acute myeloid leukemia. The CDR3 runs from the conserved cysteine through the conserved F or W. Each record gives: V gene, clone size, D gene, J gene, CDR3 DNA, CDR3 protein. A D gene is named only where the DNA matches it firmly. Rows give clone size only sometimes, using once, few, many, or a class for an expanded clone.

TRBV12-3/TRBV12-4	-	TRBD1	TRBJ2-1	TGTGCCAGTAAATTCCCGGGACAGGGATTTGGGCAGTTCTTC	CASKFPGQGFGQFF
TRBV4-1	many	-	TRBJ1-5	TGCGCCAGCAGCCAGGGAGCACGAACAGACAATCAGCCCCAGCATTTT	CASSQGARTDNQPQHF
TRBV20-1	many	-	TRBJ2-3	TGCAGTTGGAGGAATCGAGATACGCAGTATTTT	CSWRNRDTQYF
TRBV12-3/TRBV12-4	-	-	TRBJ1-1	TGTGCCAGCAGTCAGCGTTTGGGGGGCACTGAAGCTTTCTTT	CASSQRLGGTEAFF
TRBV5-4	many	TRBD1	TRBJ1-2	TGTGCCAGCAGCTTGGGACAGGGGAAGGACGGCTACACCTTC	CASSLGQGKDGYTF
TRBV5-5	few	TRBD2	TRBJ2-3	TGTGCCAGCAGCTTGGCCAGCGGGGGGTCCACAGATACGCAGTATTTT	CASSLASGGSTDTQYF
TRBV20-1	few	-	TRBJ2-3	TGCAGTGCTCGCCGCCTGACCCCCACAGATACGCAGTATTTT	CSARRLTPTDTQYF
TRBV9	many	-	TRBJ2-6	TGTGCCAGCCTAGTTGCTGGGGCCAACGTCCTGACTTTC	CASLVAGANVLTF
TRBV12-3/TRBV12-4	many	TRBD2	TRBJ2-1	TGTGCCAGCAGTAGCGGGGACTCCTACAATGAGCAGTTCTTC	CASSSGDSYNEQFF
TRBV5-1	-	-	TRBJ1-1	TGCGCCAGCAGCACCGCTGGGACGCTTAACACTGAAGCTTTCTTT	CASSTAGTLNTEAFF
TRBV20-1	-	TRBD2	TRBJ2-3	TGTCTTCTCGGGCTAGCGGGAGGCACAGATACGCAGTATTTT	CLLGLAGGTDTQYF
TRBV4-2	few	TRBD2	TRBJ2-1	TGTGCCAGCAGCCAAGAACTAGCGGGGTACAATGAGCAGTTCTTC	CASSQELAGYNEQFF
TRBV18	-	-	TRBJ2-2	TGTGCCAGCTCAGAACAAGACGGGGAGCTGTTTTTT	CASSEQDGELFF
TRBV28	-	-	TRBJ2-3	TGTGTAACAGGGTCCGGGTCAGATACGCAGTATTTT	CVTGSGSDTQYF
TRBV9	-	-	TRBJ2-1	TGTGCCAGCAGCGAGGAGTCCGGTGAGCAGTTCTTC	CASSEESGEQFF
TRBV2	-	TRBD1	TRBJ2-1	TGTGCCAGCAGCTTACCGGGACAGGGTACCTACAATGAGCAGTTCTTC	CASSLPGQGTYNEQFF
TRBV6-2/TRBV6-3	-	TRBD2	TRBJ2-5	TGTGCCAGCAGTTACCCGGGACTAGCGGGAGAAGAGACCCAGTACTTC	CASSYPGLAGEETQYF
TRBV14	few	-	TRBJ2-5	TGTGCCAGCAGCCAAACGCTAACAGAGACCCAGTACTTC	CASSQTLTETQYF
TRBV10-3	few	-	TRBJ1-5	TGTGCCATCAGTGACCCCGAAAGTAGCATAGGCAATCAGCCCCAGCATTTT	CAISDPESSIGNQPQHF
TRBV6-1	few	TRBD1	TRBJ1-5	TGTGCCAGCATCGCGGGGACAGATTATAGCAATCAGCCCCAGCATTTT	CASIAGTDYSNQPQHF
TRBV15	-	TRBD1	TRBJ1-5	TGTGCCACCAGCAGAGTTGAGGGACAGGGTGAGTTGGGCAATCAGCCCCAGCATTTT	CATSRVEGQGELGNQPQHF
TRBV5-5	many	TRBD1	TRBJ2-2	TGTGCCAGCAGCCGGGACAGCAACACCGGGGAGCTGTTTTTT	CASSRDSNTGELFF
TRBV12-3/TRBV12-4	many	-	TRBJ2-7	TGTGCCAGCAGTCCCCAGGGGCGCGGATACGAGCAGTACTTC	CASSPQGRGYEQYF
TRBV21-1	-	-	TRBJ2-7	TGTGCCAGCAGCAGCCCCGTCCGGGACAGTGGTTTCGAGCAGTACTTC	CASSSPVRDSGFEQYF
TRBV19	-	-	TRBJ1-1	TGTGCCAGTAGTCCCCCGGGACCGATGAACACTGAAGCTTTCTTT	CASSPPGPMNTEAFF
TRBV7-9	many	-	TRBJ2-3	TGTGCCAGCAGCTTGGACCAAAATACGCAGTATTTT	CASSLDQNTQYF
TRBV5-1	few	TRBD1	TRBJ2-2	TGCGCCAGCAGCTTACGGACAGGGTACAACACCGGGGAGCTGTTTTTT	CASSLRTGYNTGELFF
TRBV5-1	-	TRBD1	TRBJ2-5	TGCGCCAGCACTCAGACAGGGGATGTTCACGAGACCCAGTACTTC	CASTQTGDVHETQYF
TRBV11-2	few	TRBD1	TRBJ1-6	TGTGCCAGCAGCTTAGTGGCCCCGGGACAGGGTACACCCCTCCACTTT	CASSLVAPGQGTPLHF
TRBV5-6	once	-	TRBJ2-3	TGTGCCAGCGGCCCCCGACTCACAGATACGCAGTATTTT	CASGPRLTDTQYF
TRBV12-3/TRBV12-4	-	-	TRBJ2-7	TGTGCCAGCAGTTCCTCCTCCCCGAGGACTACATCAGAGGGGATCTACGAGCAGTACTTC	CASSSSSPRTTSEGIYEQYF
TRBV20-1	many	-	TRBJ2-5	TGCAGTGCTAGAGGGACTGGGGGGGAGACCCAGTACTTC	CSARGTGGETQYF
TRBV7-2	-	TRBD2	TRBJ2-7	TGTGCCAGCAGCTTAGTCGGACTAGCGGGGTACGAGCAGTACTTC	CASSLVGLAGYEQYF
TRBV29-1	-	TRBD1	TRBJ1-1	TGCAGCGGACACCCGGGACAGAGGAACACTGAAGCTTTCTTT	CSGHPGQRNTEAFF
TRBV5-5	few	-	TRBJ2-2	TGTGCCAGCAGCCGCGACCTGCAGAACACCGGGGAGCTGTTTTTT	CASSRDLQNTGELFF
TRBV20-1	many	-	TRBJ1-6	TGCAGTGCTAGAGACCGGACAAAGGGACCCCTCCACTTT	CSARDRTKGPLHF
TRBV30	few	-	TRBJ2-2	TGTGCCTGGAGGGAATTCGGGGAGCTGTTTTTT	CAWREFGELFF
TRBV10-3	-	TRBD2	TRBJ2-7	TGTGCCATCAGCCCGACTAGCGGGAGAGGCGAGCAGTACTTC	CAISPTSGRGEQYF
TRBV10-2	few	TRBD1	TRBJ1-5	TGCGCCAGCAGTGAAACTCCCCAGTACAGGGGGGATCAGCCCCAGCATTTT	CASSETPQYRGDQPQHF
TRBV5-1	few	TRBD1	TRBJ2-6	TGCGCCAGCAGTCAGGGACAGGGCATCTCTGGGGCCAACGTCCTGACTTTC	CASSQGQGISGANVLTF
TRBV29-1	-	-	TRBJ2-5	TGCAGCGTTAGCTGGAGACACACAGGGGAGACCCAGTACTTC	CSVSWRHTGETQYF
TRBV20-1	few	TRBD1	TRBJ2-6	TGCAGTGCCTGGGACAGGGGGTACTCTGGGGCCAACGTCCTGACTTTC	CSAWDRGYSGANVLTF
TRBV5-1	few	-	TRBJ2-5	TGCGCCAGCAGCTCCGGACTGGGGACGGACCAAGAGACCCAGTACTTC	CASSSGLGTDQETQYF
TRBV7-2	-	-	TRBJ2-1	TGTGCCAGCAGCATGAGTCCGGCGAATGAGCAGTTCTTC	CASSMSPANEQFF
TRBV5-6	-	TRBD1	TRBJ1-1	TGTGCCAGCAGCACCCGGGACAGGGGGCGAGCTTTCTTT	CASSTRDRGRAFF
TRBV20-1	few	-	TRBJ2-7	TGCAGTGCTAGAGTCGGGGGGCTTTACGAGCAGTACTTC	CSARVGGLYEQYF
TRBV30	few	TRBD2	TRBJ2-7	TGTGCCTGGGGACTAGCGGGTTCCTACGAGCAGTACTTC	CAWGLAGSYEQYF
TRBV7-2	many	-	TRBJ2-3	TGTGCCAGCAGCTTAGTTGGAAACACAGATACGCAGTATTTT	CASSLVGNTDTQYF
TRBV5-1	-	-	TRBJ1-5	TGCGCCAGCAGCTTCGACGGGGCTGGTCAGCCCCAGCATTTT	CASSFDGAGQPQHF
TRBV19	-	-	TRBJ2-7	TGTGCCAGTAGTATACTTCCGACCTCCTACGAGCAGTACTTC	CASSILPTSYEQYF
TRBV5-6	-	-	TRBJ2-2	TGTGCCAGCAGCTTGCCTTCCACCGGGGAGCTGTTTTTT	CASSLPSTGELFF
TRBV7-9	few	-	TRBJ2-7	TGTGCCAGCAGCCCCCTGGGCCACGAGCAGTACTTC	CASSPLGHEQYF
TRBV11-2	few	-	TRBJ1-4	TGTGCCAGCAGCCTCGGGGTTAAGGAAAAACTGTTTTTT	CASSLGVKEKLFF
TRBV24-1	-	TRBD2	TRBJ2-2	TGTGCCACCAGTGATGAGCGGGATGCCGGGGAGCTGTTTTTT	CATSDERDAGELFF
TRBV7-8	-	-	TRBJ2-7	TGTGCCAGCAGCTTAGAGGAAAACAGGGTGGCGCAGTACTTC	CASSLEENRVAQYF
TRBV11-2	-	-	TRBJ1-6	TGTGCCAGCAGCTTCTTCCACAGGAGCTCCTATAATTCACCCCTCCACTTT	CASSFFHRSSYNSPLHF
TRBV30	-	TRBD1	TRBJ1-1	TGTGCCTGCCTTCCGGGACAGGGGATCGGGACTGAAGCTTTCTTT	CACLPGQGIGTEAFF
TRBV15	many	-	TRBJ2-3	TGTGCCACCAGCAAACCACAGGCGACAGATACGCAGTATTTT	CATSKPQATDTQYF
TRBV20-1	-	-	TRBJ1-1	TGCAGTGCTGGACGGCCAGGGTGGAACACTGAAGCTTTCTTT	CSAGRPGWNTEAFF
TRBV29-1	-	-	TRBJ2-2	TGCAGCGTCAAATGGGGGAACACCGGGGAGCTGTTTTTT	CSVKWGNTGELFF